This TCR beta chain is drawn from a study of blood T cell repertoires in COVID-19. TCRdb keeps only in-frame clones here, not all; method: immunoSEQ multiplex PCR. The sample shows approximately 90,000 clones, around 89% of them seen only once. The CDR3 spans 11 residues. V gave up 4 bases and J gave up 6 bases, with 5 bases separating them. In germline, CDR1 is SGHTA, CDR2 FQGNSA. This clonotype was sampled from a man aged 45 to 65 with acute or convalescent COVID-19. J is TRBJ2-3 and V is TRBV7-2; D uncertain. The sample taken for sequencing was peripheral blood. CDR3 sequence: CASSSVDTQYF. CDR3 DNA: TGTGCCAGCAGCTCCGTGGATACGCAGTATTTT.